These 27 T cell receptor beta chains came from one sample sequenced in a study of OX40 agonist ivuxolimab in advanced cancers. The protocol was immunoSEQ multiplex PCR, while the TCRdb copy is restricted to in-frame clones and leaves out a portion. The sample includes 70,000 to 95,000 clones, about 81% seen only once; the top ten take 6% to 8%. The source material was CD4+ or CD8+ T cells sorted from blood, sampled in a trial of the OX40 agonist ivuxolimab. These receptor sequences come from an adult with an advanced solid tumor such as melanoma, head and neck, liver or kidney cancer.

The rearrangement links TRBV18 to TRBJ2-1; D may be TRBD2 (5 bases). Trimming shortened V by 2 bases and J by 1 base, and 15 bases separated the two germline ends. This CDR3 has 17 residues. Germline V gives CDR1 KGHSH, CDR2 LQKENI. This CDR3 is CASSPMAGVASYNEQFF. The CDR3, as DNA: TGTGCCAGCTCACCAATGGCCGGGGTAGCTTCCTACAATGAGCAGTTCTTC.

The V and J genes are TRBV9 and TRBJ2-5; the match to TRBD2 covers 10 bases. There are 16 residues in the CDR3. Germline V gene lookup returns CDR1 SGDLS and CDR2 YYNGEE. V gave up 0 bases and J gave up 2 bases; unmatched junction bases: 4. The CDR3 spells CASSVGTSGAQETQYF. The CDR3 DNA is TGTGCCAGCAGCGTAGGCACTAGCGGGGCTCAAGAGACCCAGTACTTC.

The rearrangement uses TRBV11-2 and TRBJ1-1, with D perhaps matching TRBD1 (5 bases). V was clipped by 5 bases and J by 3 bases, with 16 bases between them. Germline values: CDR1 SGHAT, CDR2 FQNNGV. The CDR3 has 15 residues. CDR3 sequence: CASSISRDDDTEAFF. CDR3 coding DNA: TGTGCCAGCAGCATTTCGCGGGACGATGACACTGAAGCTTTCTTT.

The chain combines TRBV23-1 with TRBJ2-7, with 16 nucleotides matching TRBD2. TRBV23-1 is an ORF for which the function is uncertain. V trimming: 7 bases; J trimming: 7 bases; junction bases outside the gene matches: 1. The CDR3 is 13 amino acids. DNA of the CDR3: TGCGCCAGCATGGGACTAGCGGGAGGGGAGCAGTACTTC. This translates into CASMGLAGGEQYF.

The chain is built from TRBV7-8 and TRBJ2-1; maybe TRBD1 (6 bases). Germline CDR1 reads SGHVS; CDR2 reads FQNEAQ. Trimming pared 8 bases from V and 4 bases from J, leaving 15 bases between. CDR3 length equals 14 residues. In DNA form, the CDR3 reads TGTGCCAGCGGCCTCAGGGGATCGTACAATGAGCAGTTCTTC. Its translation is CASGLRGSYNEQFF.

The chain carries TRBV10-3 and TRBJ1-5, with TRBD1 identical over 7 bases. Germline V lookup: CDR1 ENHRY, CDR2 SYGVKD. With V trimmed by 2 bases and J by 0 bases, 4 bases remained unmatched. The CDR3 loop spans 16 amino acids. CDR3 DNA sequence: TGTGCCATCAGTGAGCCGGGGGACAGTAGCAATCAGCCCCAGCATTTT. As protein: CAISEPGDSSNQPQHF.

V is TRBV2 and J is TRBJ2-3; a weak D match, TRBD1 (6 bases). Germline CDR1 and CDR2: SNHLY and FYNNEI. The ends were cut back, 7 bases at V and 1 base at J, with 15 bases in the middle. CDR3 length: 15 amino acids. The CDR3 reads CASTRQAGGTDTQYF. As DNA, the CDR3 is TGTGCCAGCACCAGACAGGCAGGCGGCACAGATACGCAGTATTTT.

V usage is TRBV7-8 and J usage is TRBJ1-2; D might be TRBD1 (5 bases). CDR3 length: 14 residues. The germline CDR1 and CDR2 sequences are SGHVS and FQNEAQ. V dropped 0 bases and J dropped 8 bases, with 13 bases sitting between them. CDR3 sequence: CASSLAVGDRGYTF. Here the CDR3 DNA reads TGTGCCAGCAGCTTAGCGGTCGGAGACAGAGGCTACACCTTC.

The genes are TRBV19 and TRBJ1-1; D call uncertain. The CDR3 contains 15 residues. The germline CDR1 and CDR2 sequences are LNHDA and SQIVND (reference sequence). Trimming left V 3 bases short and J 2 bases short, with 13 bases between. The CDR3 sequence is CASSMLGLLNTEAFF. The CDR3 DNA reads as TGTGCCAGTAGTATGTTAGGGTTGTTAAACACTGAAGCTTTCTTT.

This chain's CDR3 is CASSLERGQGEQYV. The CDR3 nucleotides read TGTGCCAGCAGCTTGGAGAGGGGACAGGGCGAGCAGTACGTC. The chain uses TRBV5-4 and TRBJ2-7; 9 positions match TRBD1. The CDR3 sequence is 14 residues long. Germline V gene sequence: CDR1 SGHNT, CDR2 YYREEE (reference sequence). Trimming cost V 0 bases and J 6 bases; bases outside gene matches: 4.

The chain has TRBV6-5 and TRBJ2-7; 9 nucleotides align to TRBD2. CDR3 length: 15 residues. Trimming at V came to 0 bases and at J to 3 bases, leaving 3 bases not matched to a gene. Germline CDR1 and CDR2: MNHEY and SVGAGI. In DNA, the CDR3 is TGTGCCAGCAGTTACTCGCGGACTAGCGACTACGAGCAGTACTTC. It encodes CASSYSRTSDYEQYF.

This clone was recorded a few times. The chain has TRBV7-9 and TRBJ2-7; D possibly matches TRBD1 or TRBD2 (5 bases each). Trimming shortened V by 5 bases and J by 0 bases, and 8 bases separated the two germline ends. CDR3 length equals 13 residues. In germline, CDR1 is SEHNR, CDR2 FQNEAQ (reference sequence). CDR3 region: CASSEGSSYEQYF. The CDR3 bases are TGTGCCAGCAGCGAGGGGAGCTCCTACGAGCAGTACTTC. Together with reference TRBV7-9 and TRBJ2-7, the CDR3 gives the full variable domain: DTGVSQNPRHKITKRGQNVTFRCDPISEHNRLYWYRQTLGQGPEFLTYFQNEAQLEKSRLLSDRFSAERPKGSFSTLEIQRTEQGDSAMYLCASSEGSSYEQYFGPGTRLTVT.

The chain recombines TRBV10-1 with TRBJ2-2, with D perhaps matching TRBD1 (5 bases). The CDR3 spans 14 residues. The ends were cut back, 5 bases at V and 6 bases at J, with 13 bases in the middle. Per germline, CDR1 WNHNN and CDR2 SYGVQD (reference sequence). Here the CDR3 reads CASSPQVVAGELFF. The CDR3 DNA reads as TGCGCCAGCAGTCCACAGGTGGTGGCCGGGGAGCTGTTTTTT.

The chain uses TRBV5-1 and TRBJ2-3; the D is unclear. Between the trimmed V and J ends, which lost 2 bases and 4 bases, there was a span of 2 bases. Per the germline V gene, CDR1 is SGHRS and CDR2 is YFSETQ. The CDR3 spans 11 residues. Here the CDR3 reads CASSFADTQYF. CDR3 coding DNA: TGCGCCAGCAGCTTTGCAGATACGCAGTATTTT.

The chain recombines TRBV30 with TRBJ1-3, with D uncertain. In germline, CDR1 is GTSNPN, CDR2 SVGIG (reference sequence). The CDR3 covers 12 residues. The germline V and J ends were trimmed by 4 bases and 12 bases, with 16 bases remaining between them. As DNA, the CDR3 is TGTGCCTGGACCAACCTGGGGAATTTCATATATTTT. This encodes CAWTNLGNFIYF.

This clone was detected once. The V gene is TRBV21-1, the J gene TRBJ2-7; no DNA check was done on the table's D call, TRBD1. TRBV21-1 is assigned pseudogene status. The CDR3 is 15 residues long. For the CDR3, the DNA is TGTGCCAGCTGCCAGACAGGTCCTACCTTTTACGAGCAGTACTTC. Protein sequence: CASCQTGPTFYEQYF.

The genes are TRBV4-1 and TRBJ1-2, with D maybe TRBD1 (5 bases). The CDR3 sequence is 16 residues long. V lost 3 bases, J lost 7 bases, and 21 bases lay in between. Germline loops: CDR1 MGHRA, CDR2 YSYEKL. The CDR3 DNA reads TGCGCCAGCAGCCAGGGCTGGGGGGACGAATGGTTTGGCTACACCTTC. This sequence encodes CASSQGWGDEWFGYTF.

The rearrangement uses TRBV5-1 and TRBJ2-7; 10 bases are shared with TRBD1. The V and J ends lost 0 bases and 3 bases, in that order; junction bases with no gene match: 9. The CDR3 sequence is 17 residues long. The germline V gene has CDR1 SGHRS and CDR2 YFSETQ. CDR3 loop: CASSLEPRTGGLYEQYF. CDR3 DNA: TGCGCCAGCAGCTTGGAGCCTCGGACAGGGGGACTCTACGAGCAGTACTTC. Full variable domain (outside the CDR3, taken from reference TRBV5-1 and TRBJ2-7): KAGVTQTPRYLIKTRGQQVTLSCSPISGHRSVSWYQQTPGQGLQFLFEYFSETQRNKGNFPGRFSGRQFSNSRSEMNVSTLELGDSALYLCASSLEPRTGGLYEQYFGPGTRLTVT.

This clone was observed a single time. V is TRBV2 and J is TRBJ2-1; 7 bases match TRBD1. Germline V gene sequence: CDR1 SNHLY, CDR2 FYNNEI. After removal of 5 bases from V and 0 bases from J, the junction contained 4 bases not matched to a gene. This CDR3 contains 15 residues. The DNA for the CDR3 is TGTGCCAGCAGTAGGGGACAGAGCTCCTACAATGAGCAGTTCTTC. Protein product: CASSRGQSSYNEQFF.

V and J are TRBV30 and TRBJ1-4; D is perhaps TRBD1 (6 bases). CDR1 is GTSNPN and CDR2 is SVGIG in the germline V gene (reference sequence). The CDR3 sequence is 15 residues long. V was cut by 8 bases and J by 8 bases, with 24 bases left in between. For the CDR3, the DNA is TGTGCCACCCATTTTCGAGGCAGGGGTAAAGAAAAACTGTTTTTT. Its protein is CATHFRGRGKEKLFF.

The J gene is TRBJ1-5, the V gene TRBV27; 8 positions agree with TRBD1. From germline, CDR1 is MNHEY and CDR2 SMNVEV (reference sequence). The ends lost 3 bases at V and 4 bases at J; junction bases unmatched: 8. This CDR3 has 16 amino acids. This CDR3 is CASSFTRGRGNQPQHF. CDR3 bases: TGTGCCAGCAGTTTCACCAGGGGGCGCGGGAATCAGCCCCAGCATTTT.

The chain employs TRBV2 and TRBJ2-5; TRBD2 matches at 11 bases. The end of the DNA is better explained by TRBJ2-7, so the J call may be wrong. CDR3 length equals 15 residues. CDR1 is SNHLY, CDR2 FYNNEI, per germline. For the CDR3, the DNA is TGTGCCAGCCTAGGGCTAGCGGGAGGCCCGGGCGAGCAGTACTTC. This translates into CASLGLAGGPGEQYF.

V usage is TRBV20-1 and J usage is TRBJ2-1; 8 bases match TRBD2. The CDR3 runs to 11 residues. CDR1 is DFQATT, CDR2 SNEGSKA, per germline (reference sequence). V shed 6 bases, J shed 12 bases, and the junction held 7 bases outside the gene matches. The CDR3, as DNA: TGCAGTGCCACTGCGGGGGGCCCGCAGTTCTTC. This sequence encodes CSATAGGPQFF.

V gene TRBV28 combines with J gene TRBJ2-1, with D possibly being TRBD1 (5 bases). Trimming shortened V by 1 base and J by 7 bases, and 5 bases separated the two germline ends. In germline, CDR1 is MDHEN, CDR2 SYDVKM. CDR3 size: 12 residues. This CDR3 is CASSLSGNEQFF. The CDR3 nucleotides are TGTGCCAGCAGTTTATCAGGGAATGAGCAGTTCTTC.

This clone was picked up a small number of times. The V call is TRBV29-1, the J call TRBJ1-6, with D unclear. The CDR3 is 12 residues long. Trimming pared 4 bases from V and 7 bases from J, leaving 8 bases between. Germline V gene data show CDR1 as SQVTM and CDR2 as ANQGSEA. This chain's CDR3 is CSVGEGNSPLHF. The CDR3 nucleotides read TGCAGCGTTGGGGAAGGGAATTCACCCCTCCACTTT.

This clone showed up just once. CDR3 sequence (DNA): TGTGCCAGCAGTCATCAGCGTAGATACAATACCTACAATGAGCAGTTCTTC. This encodes CASSHQRRYNTYNEQFF. V usage is TRBV7-2 and J usage is TRBJ2-1; no definite D call. Germline V gives CDR1 SGHTA, CDR2 FQGNSA. This CDR3 comprises 17 residues. Trimming pared 6 bases from V and 2 bases from J, leaving 20 bases between.

The V gene is TRBV6-6, the J gene TRBJ1-5; D uncertain. Germline V gene sequence: CDR1 MNHNY, CDR2 SVGAGI (reference sequence). The CDR3 spans 12 residues. Trimming cost V 3 bases and J 11 bases, with 11 bases left between them. CDR3: CASSYTPEAQHF. The CDR3 DNA is TGTGCCAGCAGTTATACTCCGGAGGCCCAGCATTTT.